This T cell receptor (beta chain) stems from a study of cytomegalovirus exposure and HLA in healthy donors. Researchers ran the PCR with 60 Vbeta and 13 Jbeta primers. The protocol was immunoSEQ multiplex PCR, while the TCRdb copy is restricted to in-frame clones and leaves out a portion. The sample yields about 160,000 clones, of which the top ten take up roughly 2%. V shed 2 bases and J 10 bases; nucleotides not matched to a gene: 20. The CDR3 loop spans 18 amino acids. Looked up from germline, CDR1 is MNHEY and CDR2 is SMNVEV (reference sequence). The clonotype comes from a man aged 25-45 years in good health and CMV-seronegative. Sequencing used PBMCs. The rearrangement joins TRBV27 to TRBJ2-1; 7 positions match TRBD2. As DNA, the CDR3 is TGTGCCAGCAGTTTACGGCTAGCGGAGAGGATTGTACAATGGGAGCAGTTCTTC. Residues: CASSLRLAERIVQWEQFF.